Shown below are 24 T cell receptor beta chains from a single sample sequenced in a study of shared clonotypes between healthy human individuals. Measured with immunoSEQ multiplex PCR; TCRdb has only the in-frame clones, and not every one. Here the sample spans millions of clones, approximately 95% being singletons. The naive CD8 population came from CD45RO-negative cells selected for CCR7, without terminally differentiated effector memory CD45RA+ cells. Source material: naive CD8+ T cells sorted from blood. The source is a man between 18 and 35 years old in good health.

J is TRBJ2-7 and V is TRBV6-5; D possibly corresponds to TRBD2 (6 bases). With 2 bases removed from V and 4 bases from J, the gap between germline ends came to 12 bases. This CDR3 is built from 14 residues. From germline, CDR1 is MNHEY and CDR2 SVGAGI. CDR3 nucleotides: TGTGCCAGCAGTTACGGGGAGGCCGTTTACGAGCAGTACTTC. This translates into CASSYGEAVYEQYF.

J is TRBJ1-6 and V is TRBV6-6; D gene ambiguous. The length of the CDR3 is 15 residues. Germline V CDR1 and CDR2: MNHNY, SVGAGI (reference sequence). Trimming took off 0 bases at V and 9 bases at J, with 12 bases between the two ends. The CDR3 DNA reads TGTGCCAGCAGTTACTCGGTGGACCTTAGTTCACCCCTCCACTTT. Residues: CASSYSVDLSSPLHF.

This chain connects TRBV10-3 to TRBJ1-5; D may be TRBD1 (6 bases). V lost 6 bases to trimming and J lost 5 bases, with 17 bases between them. The CDR3 loop spans 15 amino acids. Germline CDR1 ENHRY, CDR2 SYGVKD. The CDR3 DNA is TGTGCCATCAGAAGCGGGCTCAGGGGTGATCAGCCCCAGCATTTT. It encodes CAIRSGLRGDQPQHF.

The chain carries TRBV4-1 and TRBJ2-1, with 8 positions matching TRBD2. This CDR3 region has 16 residues. Germline trimming cut 0 bases from V and 9 bases from J; bases unmatched to any gene: 10. Germline V gene lookup returns CDR1 MGHRA and CDR2 YSYEKL. The CDR3 loop reads CASSQDGTRAFGEQFF. CDR3 coding DNA: TGCGCCAGCAGCCAAGACGGGACTAGAGCATTCGGTGAGCAGTTCTTC.

This clone appeared a few times. This chain's CDR3 is CASSVGKGWANSPLHF. The CDR3 nucleotides are TGTGCCAGCAGCGTAGGCAAGGGGTGGGCTAATTCACCCCTCCACTTT. The V call is TRBV9, the J call TRBJ1-6, with TRBD1 as a possible D gene (5 bases). The germline CDR1 and CDR2 sequences are SGDLS and YYNGEE. Trimming stripped 0 bases from V and 6 bases from J, with 13 bases between. The CDR3 length is 16 residues.

V gene TRBV27 combines with J gene TRBJ2-3; 8 nucleotides line up with TRBD2. The germline gives CDR1 MNHEY, CDR2 SMNVEV (reference sequence). This CDR3 contains 15 residues. Trimming took 5 bases from V and 3 from J; bases not matched to a gene: 7. In DNA form, the CDR3 reads TGTGCCAGCAGTATACTAGCGGAGGGAACAGATACGCAGTATTTT. Translated, it gives CASSILAEGTDTQYF.

This clone was seen once. This rearrangement joins TRBV4-3 to TRBJ1-3; no definite D call. The CDR3 extends over 16 amino acids. V was pared by 0 bases and J by 8 bases, with 17 bases between. From germline, CDR1 is LGHNA and CDR2 YSLEER. The CDR3 reads CASSQDSGQMIDTIYF. The CDR3 nucleotides read TGCGCCAGCAGCCAAGACAGTGGTCAGATGATAGACACCATATATTTT.

Concerning this clone: This CDR3 is also generated by other DNA sequences in the sample. The rearrangement uses TRBV2 and TRBJ1-2, with TRBD1 matching 9 bases. The J segment lost 4 bases and the V segment lost 4 bases, leaving 4 bases of the junction unmatched. This CDR3 region has 14 residues. Germline CDR1 reads SNHLY; CDR2 reads FYNNEI. Here the CDR3 reads CASSAGQGAYGYTF. CDR3 DNA sequence: TGTGCCAGCAGTGCGGGACAGGGAGCCTATGGCTACACCTTC. The whole variable domain, remainder taken from reference TRBV2 and TRBJ1-2, is EPEVTQTPSHQVTQMGQEVILRCVPISNHLYFYWYRQILGQKVEFLVSFYNNEISEKSEIFDDQFSVERPDGSNFTLKIRSTKLEDSAMYFCASSAGQGAYGYTFGSGTRLTVV.

The rearrangement links TRBV12-1 to TRBJ2-1; TRBD2, the table's D call, was not compared with the DNA. TRBV12-1 is marked as a pseudogene. The CDR3 totals 15 residues. CDR3 sequence: CASKSGSLSSDEQFF. CDR3 sequence (DNA): TGTGCCAGCAAAAGCGGGAGCTTGTCCTCCGATGAGCAGTTCTTC.

This chain joins TRBV7-9 and TRBJ2-6; D gene ambiguous. Germline values: CDR1 SEHNR, CDR2 FQNEAQ (reference sequence). The CDR3 runs 17 residues. Trimming shortened V by 1 base and J by 0 bases, and 10 bases separated the two germline ends. The CDR3 nucleotides read TGTGCCAGCAGCTTAGTTGGGGAACGCTCTGGGGCCAACGTCCTGACTTTC. Residues: CASSLVGERSGANVLTF.

This clone has only one observation. The chain carries TRBV20-1 and TRBJ2-5; 8 nucleotides match TRBD2. The length of the CDR3 is 11 residues. V was pared by 6 bases and J by 3 bases, with 0 bases of the junction left unmatched. Germline CDR1 reads DFQATT; CDR2 reads SNEGSKA (reference sequence). The chain's CDR3 is CSAGGEETQYF. The CDR3 coding sequence is TGCAGTGCCGGGGGGGAAGAGACCCAGTACTTC.

This clone appeared a single time. This chain uses TRBV9 with TRBJ1-1; 9 nucleotides agree with TRBD1. This CDR3 spans 15 amino acids. CDR1 and CDR2 from the germline V gene are SGDLS and YYNGEE. V shed 4 bases and J 5 bases; nucleotides not matched to a gene: 9. CDR3 DNA sequence: TGTGCCAGCAGCACCACGACAGGGGGTGAAACTGAAGCTTTCTTT. It codes for CASSTTTGGETEAFF.

CDR3 in amino acids: CASSDELGLAGFEQYF. The DNA of the CDR3 is TGTGCCAGCAGCGATGAGCTGGGACTAGCGGGATTCGAGCAGTACTTC. This chain uses TRBV7-2 with TRBJ2-7; 13 positions agree with TRBD2. The germline gives CDR1 SGHTA, CDR2 FQGNSA. V was pared by 5 bases and J by 6 bases, with 10 bases of the junction left unmatched. The CDR3 loop spans 16 amino acids.

Notes on this clone: A read error likely explains this, since a far larger clone differs by one base. The V and J genes are TRBV7-6 and TRBJ2-3; D is uncertain. This CDR3 contains 12 residues. Germline loops: CDR1 SGHVS, CDR2 FNYEAQ. Trimming cost V 1 base and J 4 bases, with 3 bases left between them. The CDR3 DNA follows: TGTGCCAGCAGCTTAGAGGCAGATACGCAGTATTTT. Translating it yields CASSLEADTQYF.

Here the CDR3 reads CASSQDIFGPAGETQYF. The CDR3 DNA reads TGCGCCAGCAGCCAAGATATTTTCGGCCCGGCGGGAGAGACCCAGTACTTC. The J gene is TRBJ2-5, the V gene TRBV4-3; D is possibly TRBD2 (5 bases). Germline V gives CDR1 LGHNA, CDR2 YSLEER. Trimming took off 0 bases at V and 4 bases at J, with 18 bases between the two ends. The CDR3 has 17 amino acids.

The rearrangement links TRBV18 to TRBJ2-7, with no clear D. Deletions cut 2 bases from V and 2 bases from J, with 10 bases between. CDR3 length equals 14 residues. Germline V gene lookup returns CDR1 KGHSH and CDR2 LQKENI. CDR3 sequence: CASSPGIHPYEQYF. The CDR3 nucleotides read TGTGCCAGCTCACCAGGCATACACCCCTACGAGCAGTACTTC.

The J gene is TRBJ2-1, the V gene TRBV6-5; possible D gene TRBD2, 7 bases. CDR3 length: 16 amino acids. The germline V gene encodes CDR1 MNHEY and CDR2 SVGAGI. Trimming pared 2 bases from V and 3 bases from J, leaving 14 bases between. The DNA for the CDR3 is TGTGCCAGCAGTTACCCGTTAGGGGGGGGCTACAATGAGCAGTTCTTC. Its protein product is CASSYPLGGGYNEQFF.

Concerning this clone itself: The same CDR3 is also encoded by other DNA sequences in this sample. The rearrangement links TRBV4-1 to TRBJ2-7; 10 nucleotides match TRBD2. CDR3 length equals 15 residues. Per the germline V gene, CDR1 is MGHRA and CDR2 is YSYEKL. V was pared by 1 base and J by 3 bases, with 3 bases of the junction left unmatched. The CDR3 DNA reads as TGCGCCAGCAGCCAAGTGGTAGCGGGGGGCTACGAGCAGTACTTC. This codes for CASSQVVAGGYEQYF.

Note on this clone: This sample also contains other DNA sequences that code for the same CDR3. The chain has TRBV9 and TRBJ2-1, with D tentatively TRBD1 or TRBD2 (5 bases each). CDR1 and CDR2 (germline): SGDLS, YYNGEE. This CDR3 region has 15 residues. V dropped 0 bases and J dropped 4 bases, with 11 bases sitting between them. The CDR3 spells CASSVAGTPYNEQFF. The CDR3 nucleotides are TGTGCCAGCAGCGTAGCGGGGACGCCTTACAATGAGCAGTTCTTC. Full variable domain (missing parts from reference TRBV9 and TRBJ2-1): DSGVTQTPKHLITATGQRVTLRCSPRSGDLSVYWYQQSLDQGLQFLIQYYNGEERAKGNILERFSAQQFPDLHSELNLSSLELGDSALYFCASSVAGTPYNEQFFGPGTRLTVL.

The V gene is TRBV28, the J gene TRBJ2-5; a possible D gene is TRBD2 (5 bases). The CDR3 spans 12 residues. Germline values: CDR1 MDHEN, CDR2 SYDVKM. The V end was cut by 6 bases, the J end by 9 bases, with 14 bases between. CDR3 amino acids: CASSPRYGAQYF. CDR3 DNA: TGTGCCAGCAGCCCCCGATACGGGGCCCAGTACTTC.

In this sample, this clone turned up once. The J gene is TRBJ2-5, the V gene TRBV7-9, with D maybe TRBD2 (5 bases). The CDR3 loop spans 15 amino acids. V was clipped by 2 bases and J by 1 base, with 11 bases between them. From germline, CDR1 is SEHNR and CDR2 FQNEAQ (reference sequence). CDR3 sequence reads: CASSLIRETQETQYF. CDR3 bases: TGTGCCAGCAGCTTAATCCGGGAAACCCAAGAGACCCAGTACTTC.

V and J are TRBV27 and TRBJ1-2; the D is unclear. CDR3 length equals 14 residues. The V end lost 5 bases, the J end lost 1 base, and 11 bases lay between the germline ends. Germline V gene lookup returns CDR1 MNHEY and CDR2 SMNVEV (reference sequence). CDR3 DNA sequence: TGTGCCAGCAGTCCCTTAGGAAGTAACTATGGCTACACCTTC. It specifies CASSPLGSNYGYTF.

The chain has TRBV29-1 and TRBJ1-2, with TRBD1 identical over 7 bases. Germline V gene sequence: CDR1 SQVTM, CDR2 ANQGSEA. Trimming removed 7 bases from V and 3 bases from J; junction bases left unmatched: 8. CDR3 length: 13 residues. CDR3 sequence reads: CSAAHTGDYGYTF. CDR3 nucleotides: TGCAGCGCTGCCCACACAGGGGACTATGGCTACACCTTC.

The V and J genes are TRBV10-2 and TRBJ1-2, with D perhaps TRBD1 (5 bases). Germline V CDR1 and CDR2: WSHSY, SAAADI. The V and J ends lost 0 bases and 4 bases respectively, with 9 bases between them. The CDR3 is 14 residues long. The CDR3 DNA follows: TGCGCCAGCAGTGAGTCGGAGACAGTCTATGGCTACACCTTC. The encoded protein is CASSESETVYGYTF.